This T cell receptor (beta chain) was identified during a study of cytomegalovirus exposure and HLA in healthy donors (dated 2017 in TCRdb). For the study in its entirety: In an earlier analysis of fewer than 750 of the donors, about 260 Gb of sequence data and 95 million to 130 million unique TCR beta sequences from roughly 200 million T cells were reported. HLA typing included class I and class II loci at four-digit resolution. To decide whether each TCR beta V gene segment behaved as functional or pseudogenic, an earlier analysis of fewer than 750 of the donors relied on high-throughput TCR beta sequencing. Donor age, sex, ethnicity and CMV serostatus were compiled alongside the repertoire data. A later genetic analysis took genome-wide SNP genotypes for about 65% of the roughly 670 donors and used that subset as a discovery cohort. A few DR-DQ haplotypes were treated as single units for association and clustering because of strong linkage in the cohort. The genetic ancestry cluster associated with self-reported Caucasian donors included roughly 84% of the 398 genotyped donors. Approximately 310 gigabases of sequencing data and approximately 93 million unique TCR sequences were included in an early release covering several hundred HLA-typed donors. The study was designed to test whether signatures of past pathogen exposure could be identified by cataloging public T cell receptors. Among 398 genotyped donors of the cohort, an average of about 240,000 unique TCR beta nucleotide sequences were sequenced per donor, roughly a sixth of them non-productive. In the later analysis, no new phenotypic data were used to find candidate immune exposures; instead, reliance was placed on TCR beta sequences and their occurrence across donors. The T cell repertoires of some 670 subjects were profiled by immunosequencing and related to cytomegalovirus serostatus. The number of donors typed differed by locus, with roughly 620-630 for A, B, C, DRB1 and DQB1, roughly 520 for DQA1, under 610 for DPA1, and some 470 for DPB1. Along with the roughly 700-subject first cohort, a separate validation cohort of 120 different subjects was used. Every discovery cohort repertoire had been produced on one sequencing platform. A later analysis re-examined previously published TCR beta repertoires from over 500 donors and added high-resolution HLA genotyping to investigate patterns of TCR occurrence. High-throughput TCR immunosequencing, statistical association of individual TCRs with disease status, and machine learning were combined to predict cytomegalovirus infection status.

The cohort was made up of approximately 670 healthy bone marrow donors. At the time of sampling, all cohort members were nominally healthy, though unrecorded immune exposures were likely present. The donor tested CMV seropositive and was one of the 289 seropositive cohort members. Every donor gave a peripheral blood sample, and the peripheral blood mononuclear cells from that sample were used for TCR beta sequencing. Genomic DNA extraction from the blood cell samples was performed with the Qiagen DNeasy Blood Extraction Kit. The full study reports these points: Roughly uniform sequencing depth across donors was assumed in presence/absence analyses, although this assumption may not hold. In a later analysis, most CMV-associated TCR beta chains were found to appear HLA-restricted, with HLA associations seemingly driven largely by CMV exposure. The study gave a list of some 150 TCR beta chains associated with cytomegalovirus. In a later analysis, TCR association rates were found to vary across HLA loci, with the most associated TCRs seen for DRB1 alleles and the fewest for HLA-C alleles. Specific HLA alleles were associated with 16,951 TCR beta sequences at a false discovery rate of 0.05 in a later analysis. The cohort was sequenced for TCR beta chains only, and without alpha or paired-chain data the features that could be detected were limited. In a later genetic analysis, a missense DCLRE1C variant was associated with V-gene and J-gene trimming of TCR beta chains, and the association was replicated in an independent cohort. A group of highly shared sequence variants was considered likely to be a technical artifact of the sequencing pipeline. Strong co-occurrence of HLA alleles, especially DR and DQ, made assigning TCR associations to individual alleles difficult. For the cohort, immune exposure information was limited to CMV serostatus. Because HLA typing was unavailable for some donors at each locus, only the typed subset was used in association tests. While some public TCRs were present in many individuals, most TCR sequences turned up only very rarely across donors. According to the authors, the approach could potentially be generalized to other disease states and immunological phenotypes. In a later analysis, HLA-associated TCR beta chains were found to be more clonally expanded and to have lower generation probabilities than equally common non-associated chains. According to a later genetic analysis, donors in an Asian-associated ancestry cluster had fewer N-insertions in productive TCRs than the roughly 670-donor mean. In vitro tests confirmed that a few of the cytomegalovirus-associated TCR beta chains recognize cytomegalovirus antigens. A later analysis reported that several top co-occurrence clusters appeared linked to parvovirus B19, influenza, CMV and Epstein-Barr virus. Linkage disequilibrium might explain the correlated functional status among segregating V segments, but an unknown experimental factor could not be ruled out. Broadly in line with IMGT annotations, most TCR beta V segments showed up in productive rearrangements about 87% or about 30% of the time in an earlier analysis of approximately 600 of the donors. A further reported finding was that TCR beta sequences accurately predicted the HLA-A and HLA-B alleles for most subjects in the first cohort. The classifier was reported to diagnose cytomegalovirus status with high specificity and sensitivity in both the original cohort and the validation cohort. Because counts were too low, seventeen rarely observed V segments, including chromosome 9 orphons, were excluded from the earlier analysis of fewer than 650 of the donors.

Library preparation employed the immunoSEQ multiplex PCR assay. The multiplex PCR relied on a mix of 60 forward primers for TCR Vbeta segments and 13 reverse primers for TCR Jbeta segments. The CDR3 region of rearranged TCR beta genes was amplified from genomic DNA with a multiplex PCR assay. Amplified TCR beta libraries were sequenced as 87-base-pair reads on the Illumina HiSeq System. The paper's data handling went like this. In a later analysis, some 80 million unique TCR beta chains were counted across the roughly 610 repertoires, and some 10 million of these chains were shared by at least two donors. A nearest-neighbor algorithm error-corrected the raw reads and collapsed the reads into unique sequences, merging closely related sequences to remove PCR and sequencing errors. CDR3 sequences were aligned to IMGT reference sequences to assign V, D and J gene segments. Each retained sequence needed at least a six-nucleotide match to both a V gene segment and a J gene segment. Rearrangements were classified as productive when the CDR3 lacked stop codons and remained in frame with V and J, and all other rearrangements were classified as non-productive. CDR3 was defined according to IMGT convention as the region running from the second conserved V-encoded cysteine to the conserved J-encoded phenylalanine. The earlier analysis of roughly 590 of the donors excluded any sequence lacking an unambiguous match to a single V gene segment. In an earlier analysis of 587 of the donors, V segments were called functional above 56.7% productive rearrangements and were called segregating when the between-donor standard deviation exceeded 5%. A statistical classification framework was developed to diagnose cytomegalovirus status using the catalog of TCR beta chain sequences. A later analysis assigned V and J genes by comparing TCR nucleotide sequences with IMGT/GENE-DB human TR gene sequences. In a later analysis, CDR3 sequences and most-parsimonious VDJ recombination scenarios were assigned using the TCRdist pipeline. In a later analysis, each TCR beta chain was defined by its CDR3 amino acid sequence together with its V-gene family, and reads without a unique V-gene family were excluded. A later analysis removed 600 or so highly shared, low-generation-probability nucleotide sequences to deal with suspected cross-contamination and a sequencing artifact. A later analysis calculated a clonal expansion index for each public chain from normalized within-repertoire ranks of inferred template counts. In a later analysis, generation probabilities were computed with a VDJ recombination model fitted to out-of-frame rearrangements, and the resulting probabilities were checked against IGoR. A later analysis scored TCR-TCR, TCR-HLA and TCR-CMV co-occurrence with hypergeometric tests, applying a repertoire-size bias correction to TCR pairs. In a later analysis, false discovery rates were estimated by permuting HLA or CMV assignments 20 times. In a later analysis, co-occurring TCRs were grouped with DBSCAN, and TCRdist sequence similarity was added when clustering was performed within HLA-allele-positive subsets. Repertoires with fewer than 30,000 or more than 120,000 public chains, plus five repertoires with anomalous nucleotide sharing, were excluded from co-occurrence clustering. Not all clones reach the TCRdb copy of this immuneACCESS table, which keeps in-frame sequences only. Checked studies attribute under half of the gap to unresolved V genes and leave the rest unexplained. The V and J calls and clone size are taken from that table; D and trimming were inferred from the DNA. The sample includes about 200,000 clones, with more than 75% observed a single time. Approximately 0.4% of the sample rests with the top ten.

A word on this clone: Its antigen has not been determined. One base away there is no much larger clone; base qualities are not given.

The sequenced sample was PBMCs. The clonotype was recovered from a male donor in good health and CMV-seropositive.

This receptor has the CDR3 CASSEVRGNTEAFF. Read as DNA, the sequence is TGTGCCAGCAGTGAGGTCAGGGGGAACACTGAAGCTTTCTTT. Recombination linked TRBV6-1 to TRBJ1-1; a tentative D match to TRBD1 spans 6 bases. The germline V gene supplies CDR1 MNHNS and CDR2 SASEGT. Its CDR3 holds 14 amino acids, cysteine through phenylalanine. Only CDR3 DNA is held: 42 bases, read in frame from base 1. Relative to germline, V is 3 bases shorter and J is 1 base shorter, with 9 bases between their ends.